Sequencing of this T cell receptor beta chain was carried out in a study of cytomegalovirus exposure and HLA in healthy donors. General observations from the study: Specificity of a few CMV-associated chains for CMV antigens was verified in vitro. Among TCR beta chains, those listed as cytomegalovirus-associated numbered approximately 150. Researchers reportedly found TCR beta sequences accurately predicted most subjects' HLA-A and HLA-B alleles.

Deletions cut 4 bases from V and 5 bases from J, with 12 bases between. The V gene's germline CDR1 is SGHAT and CDR2 FQNNGV. The CDR3 runs to 14 residues. Everyone who donated was a healthy bone marrow donor. Note on this clone: Its antigen is not known.

PCR amplification relied on 60 Vbeta primers (plus 13 Jbeta primers). Only in-frame clones appear in the TCRdb table, and some are missing; sequencing was by immunoSEQ multiplex PCR. Here the sample spans 150,000 to 200,000 clones, around 80% being singletons. The TCR comes from a man aged 18 to 29 in good health and CMV-seronegative. This chain joins TRBV11-2 and TRBJ2-1; maybe TRBD1 (6 bases). What was sequenced was PBMCs. CDR3 amino acids: CASSSWTEDNEQFF. DNA of the CDR3: TGTGCCAGCAGCTCCTGGACAGAAGACAATGAGCAGTTCTTC.